The 14 T cell receptor beta chains reported below all come from one sample, sequenced in a study of glioma-infiltrating T cells after dendritic cell vaccination. Libraries were prepared by immunoSEQ multiplex PCR; TCRdb keeps only in-frame clonotypes and omits some of them. Counted here are 85,000 to 95,000 clones, 85% to 90% occurring once; the ten biggest clones make up approximately 14%. Sequencing was performed on blood, taken before dendritic cell vaccination. The receptors were gathered from a human donor with glioblastoma.

The chain joins TRBV5-4 to TRBJ1-2, with D perhaps matching TRBD1 (6 bases). V was clipped by 0 bases and J by 8 bases, with 11 bases between them. In germline, CDR1 is SGHNT, CDR2 YYREEE (reference sequence). The CDR3 spans 13 residues. CDR3 sequence: CASSLVGARGYTF. The DNA of the CDR3 is TGTGCCAGCAGCTTGGTGGGGGCAAGAGGCTACACCTTC.

The chain uses TRBV15 and TRBJ1-5; 8 nucleotides line up with TRBD1. V gave up 2 bases and J gave up 3 bases; unmatched junction bases: 3. The length of the CDR3 is 15 residues. CDR1 is LNHNV, CDR2 YYDKDF, per germline (reference sequence). CDR3 loop: CATSRQGAPNQPQHF. DNA of the CDR3: TGTGCCACCAGCAGACAGGGGGCACCCAATCAGCCCCAGCATTTT.

The V gene is TRBV19, the J gene TRBJ1-2; TRBD1 is a possible D gene (5 bases). V shed 0 bases and J shed 4 bases, with 12 bases lying between them. The CDR3 length is 15 residues. In germline, CDR1 is LNHDA, CDR2 SQIVND (reference sequence). CDR3 sequence reads: CASSIDQGSTYGYTF. CDR3 nucleotide sequence: TGTGCCAGTAGTATAGATCAGGGATCGACCTATGGCTACACCTTC.

The V and J genes are TRBV28 and TRBJ2-6, with unresolved D. V was pared by 2 bases and J by 0 bases, with 5 bases between. Germline V CDR1 and CDR2: MDHEN, SYDVKM. The CDR3 extends over 15 amino acids. The CDR3 reads CASSLRGSGANVLTF. In nucleotides, the CDR3 is TGTGCCAGCAGTTTACGAGGCTCTGGGGCCAACGTCCTGACTTTC.

The chain is built from TRBV11-1 and TRBJ2-3; D not resolved. Germline-derived CDR1 and CDR2 are SGHAT and FQDESV (reference sequence). The CDR3 runs 16 residues. Trimming removed 2 bases from V and 3 bases from J, with 15 bases in between. This CDR3 reads CASSLTPERFTDTQYF. The CDR3 nucleotides are TGTGCCAGCAGCTTAACCCCCGAGCGCTTTACAGATACGCAGTATTTT.

The DNA of the CDR3 is TGTGCCAGCAGCTCCGTTAGCTCCTACGAGCAGTACTTC. This gives the protein CASSSVSSYEQYF. The chain uses TRBV7-6 and TRBJ2-7; D call uncertain. Germline-derived CDR1 and CDR2 are SGHVS and FNYEAQ. V was pared by 4 bases and J by 0 bases, with 7 bases between. The CDR3 runs 13 residues.

V and J are TRBV28 and TRBJ2-5, with 12 bases fitting TRBD2. CDR3 length equals 14 residues. V lost 7 bases and J lost 5; bases outside the gene matches: 5. The germline CDR1 and CDR2 sequences are MDHEN and SYDVKM. The CDR3 is CASTLAGGSETQYF. DNA for the CDR3: TGTGCCAGCACCCTAGCGGGAGGGAGTGAGACCCAGTACTTC.

The chain combines TRBV4-1 with TRBJ1-1; D perhaps matches TRBD1 (6 bases). CDR1 and CDR2 from the germline V gene are MGHRA and YSYEKL. This CDR3 spans 14 amino acids. Trimming stripped 3 bases from V and 6 bases from J, with 14 bases between. CDR3 coding DNA: TGCGCCAGCAGCCAGGAACCAGGGGTGCCTGAAGCTTTCTTT. Protein product: CASSQEPGVPEAFF.

J is TRBJ1-1 and V is TRBV5-1, with D possibly being TRBD1 (6 bases). V was shortened by 3 bases and J by 11 bases, with 17 bases between the two germline ends. The CDR3 runs 13 residues. Germline CDR1 SGHRS, CDR2 YFSETQ. In DNA, the CDR3 is TGCGCCAGCAGCTCCCTACAGGGAAAGTCGGCTTTCTTT. Amino acids: CASSSLQGKSAFF. The complete variable domain, with remaining parts taken from reference TRBV5-1 and TRBJ1-1, reads KAGVTQTPRYLIKTRGQQVTLSCSPISGHRSVSWYQQTPGQGLQFLFEYFSETQRNKGNFPGRFSGRQFSNSRSEMNVSTLELGDSALYLCASSSLQGKSAFFGQGTRLTVV.

The chain joins TRBV10-2 to TRBJ1-1, with D possibly matching TRBD1 (5 bases). The germline V gene encodes CDR1 WSHSY and CDR2 SAAADI. V lost 4 bases and J lost 9, with 18 bases in between. This CDR3 is built from 14 residues. The CDR3 DNA reads TGCGCCAGCAGTGGGAGGGGCGCGGGGGAGAAAGCTTTCTTT. It is translated as CASSGRGAGEKAFF.

This clone was observed a single time. In DNA form, the CDR3 reads TGTGCCAGCAGCCCTCAACTAGCGGGAGTCGGAACCGGGGAGCTGTTTTTT. Its protein product is CASSPQLAGVGTGELFF. V is TRBV9 and J is TRBJ2-2; 11 positions agree with TRBD2. The CDR3 has 17 residues. Germline CDR1 and CDR2: SGDLS and YYNGEE. V shed 4 bases and J 5 bases; nucleotides not matched to a gene: 10. Drawing the rest from reference TRBV9 and TRBJ2-2, the complete variable domain is DSGVTQTPKHLITATGQRVTLRCSPRSGDLSVYWYQQSLDQGLQFLIQYYNGEERAKGNILERFSAQQFPDLHSELNLSSLELGDSALYFCASSPQLAGVGTGELFFGEGSRLTVL.

The V gene is TRBV28, the J gene TRBJ2-7; 10 nucleotides agree with TRBD1. The CDR3 extends over 15 amino acids. Germline V gene sequence: CDR1 MDHEN, CDR2 SYDVKM. V lost 6 bases to trimming and J lost 0 bases; unmatched junction nucleotides: 5. CDR3 nucleotides: TGTGCCAGCAGCGGGACAGGGGCTAGCTCCTACGAGCAGTACTTC. Translating it yields CASSGTGASSYEQYF.

This rearrangement joins TRBV6-5 to TRBJ2-1, with 7 bases aligning to TRBD2. In germline, CDR1 is MNHEY, CDR2 SVGAGI. V gave up 6 bases and J gave up 14 bases; unmatched junction bases: 7. The CDR3 is made up of 11 amino acids. DNA of the CDR3: TGTGCCAGCAGCAGCGGGAATGCGAAGTTCTTC. It specifies CASSSGNAKFF.

The V and J genes are TRBV5-1 and TRBJ1-4, with D unclear. The V end lost 0 bases, the J end lost 8 bases, and 14 bases lay between the germline ends. This CDR3 comprises 15 residues. Germline V lookup: CDR1 SGHRS, CDR2 YFSETQ. The CDR3 nucleotides read TGCGCCAGCAGCTTGGCCAACAGCTTTGGCGAAAAACTGTTTTTT. This sequence encodes CASSLANSFGEKLFF.